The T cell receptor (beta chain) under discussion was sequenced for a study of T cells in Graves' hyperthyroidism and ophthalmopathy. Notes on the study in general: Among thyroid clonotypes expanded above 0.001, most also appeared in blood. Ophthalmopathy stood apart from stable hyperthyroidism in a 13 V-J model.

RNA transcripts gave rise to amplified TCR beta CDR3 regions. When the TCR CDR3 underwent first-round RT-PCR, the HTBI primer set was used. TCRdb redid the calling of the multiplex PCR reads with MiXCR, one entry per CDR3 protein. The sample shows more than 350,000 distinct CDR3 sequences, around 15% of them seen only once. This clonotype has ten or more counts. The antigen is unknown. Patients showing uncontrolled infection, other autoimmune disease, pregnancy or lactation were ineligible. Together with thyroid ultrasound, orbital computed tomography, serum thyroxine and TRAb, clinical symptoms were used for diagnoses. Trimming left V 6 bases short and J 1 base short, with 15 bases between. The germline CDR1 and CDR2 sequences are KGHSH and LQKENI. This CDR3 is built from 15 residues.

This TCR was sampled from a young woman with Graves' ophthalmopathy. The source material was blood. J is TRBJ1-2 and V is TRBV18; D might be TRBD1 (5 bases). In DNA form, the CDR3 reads TGTGCCAGCTCGGGGGAGGACATTCTTAACTATGGCTACACCTTC. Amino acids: CASSGEDILNYGYTF.